The 30 T cell receptor beta chains below come from one sample, sequenced in a study of radiotherapy plus CTLA-4 blockade in lung cancer. TCRdb's table, derived via immunoSEQ multiplex PCR, lists solely in-frame clones and lacks some. The data show tens of thousands of clones, approximately 79% seen once. The source was peripheral blood, collected from a patient treated with radiotherapy plus ipilimumab. These receptors were obtained from a human donor with non-small cell lung cancer who had a partial response to radiotherapy plus ipilimumab.

The chain is built from TRBV7-6 and TRBJ2-3, with 11 bases lining up with TRBD2. Germline assignment: CDR1 SGHVS and CDR2 FNYEAQ. CDR3 length equals 17 residues. Trimming at V came to 3 bases and at J to 5 bases, leaving 10 bases not matched to a gene. The CDR3 region is CASSLTLAGGRRDTQYF. DNA for the CDR3: TGTGCCAGCAGCTTGACCCTAGCGGGGGGCCGCAGAGATACGCAGTATTTT.

The genes are TRBV28 and TRBJ1-6; 7 positions match TRBD1. The V segment lost 6 bases and the J segment 7 bases; nucleotides outside the gene matches: 9. Per germline, CDR1 MDHEN and CDR2 SYDVKM. The CDR3 is made up of 15 amino acids. The CDR3 DNA reads TGTGCCAGCAGGGGGGATAGGGGGCAGAATTCACCCCTCCACTTT. It codes for CASRGDRGQNSPLHF.

The chain employs TRBV13 and TRBJ1-1; no firm D call. Trimming cost V 0 bases and J 5 bases, with 10 bases left between them. The CDR3 totals 14 residues. CDR1 PRHDT and CDR2 FYEKMQ come from the germline V gene (reference sequence). The CDR3 nucleotides are TGTGCCAGCAGCTTAGGTATAGGAGGTACTGAAGCTTTCTTT. Amino acids: CASSLGIGGTEAFF.

J is TRBJ2-1 and V is TRBV5-1; D gene unclear. The germline V gene encodes CDR1 SGHRS and CDR2 YFSETQ. V was cut by 4 bases and J by 8 bases, with 16 bases left in between. The CDR3 sequence is 14 residues long. CDR3 residues: CASSPSRSSDEQFF. The CDR3 coding sequence is TGCGCCAGCAGCCCGTCTAGGAGCAGCGATGAGCAGTTCTTC.

Details on this clone: The identical CDR3 is also encoded by other nucleotide sequences in the sample. The V gene is TRBV7-9, the J gene TRBJ2-7; 7 bases are a match to TRBD1. This CDR3 has 14 residues. V shed 5 bases, J shed 0 bases, and the junction held 4 bases outside the gene matches. CDR1 is SEHNR, CDR2 FQNEAQ, per germline (reference sequence). For the CDR3, the DNA is TGTGCCAGCAGCCCCGGACAGGCCTCCTACGAGCAGTACTTC. It specifies CASSPGQASYEQYF.

The chain carries TRBV7-9 and TRBJ2-3; D gene unclear. The CDR3 is made up of 12 amino acids. Germline CDR1 and CDR2: SEHNR and FQNEAQ (reference sequence). Between the trimmed V and J ends, which lost 5 bases and 4 bases, there was a span of 7 bases. CDR3 region: CASSRGADTQYF. In DNA, the CDR3 is TGTGCCAGCAGCCGAGGAGCAGATACGCAGTATTTT.

V usage is TRBV11-1 and J usage is TRBJ2-2; TRBD1 matches 11 bases. V dropped 6 bases and J dropped 6; count of bases not matched to a gene: 6. The CDR3 consists of 15 residues. The germline gives CDR1 SGHAT, CDR2 FQDESV (reference sequence). CDR3 region: CASRPGTGGPGELFF. The CDR3 DNA reads TGTGCCAGCAGGCCCGGGACAGGGGGTCCCGGGGAGCTGTTTTTT. Combining the CDR3 with reference TRBV11-1 and TRBJ2-2 gives the whole variable domain EAEVAQSPRYKITEKSQAVAFWCDPISGHATLYWYRQILGQGPELLVQFQDESVVDDSQLPKDRFSAERLKGVDSTLKIQPAELGDSAMYLCASRPGTGGPGELFFGEGSRLTVL.

This clone showed up just once. V and J are TRBV4-3 and TRBJ1-3; D is unclear. Trimming shortened V by 0 bases and J by 0 bases, and 15 bases separated the two germline ends. The V gene's germline CDR1 is LGHNA and CDR2 YSLEER. The CDR3 loop spans 18 amino acids. CDR3 coding DNA: TGCGCCAGCAGCCAAGATCCCCCCCCAACAGCCTCTGGAAACACCATATATTTT. It codes for CASSQDPPPTASGNTIYF.

This clone was observed a single time. The genes are TRBV19 and TRBJ1-6; D is uncertain. The CDR3 consists of 16 residues. V was pared by 6 bases and J by 0 bases, with 12 bases between. Germline V CDR1 and CDR2: LNHDA, SQIVND (reference sequence). This CDR3 is CASRRPGSSYNSPLHF. In nucleotides, the CDR3 is TGTGCCAGTAGAAGACCGGGGAGCTCCTATAATTCACCCCTCCACTTT.

V is TRBV19 and J is TRBJ2-1; TRBD2 matches at 12 bases. This CDR3 comprises 16 residues. With 3 bases clipped from V and 6 bases from J, the junction kept 6 bases outside the gene matches. CDR1 is LNHDA, CDR2 SQIVND, per germline (reference sequence). The CDR3 region is CASSILAGGAGNEQFF. CDR3 sequence (DNA): TGTGCCAGTAGTATTCTAGCGGGAGGGGCGGGCAATGAGCAGTTCTTC. The full variable domain, in which reference TRBV19 and TRBJ2-1 provide the parts outside the CDR3, is DGGITQSPKYLFRKEGQNVTLSCEQNLNHDAMYWYRQDPGQGLRLIYYSQIVNDFQKGDIAEGYSVSREKKESFPLTVTSAQKNPTAFYLCASSILAGGAGNEQFFGPGTRLTVL.

This rearrangement joins TRBV18 to TRBJ2-7, with a possible D match to TRBD1 (7 bases). This CDR3 comprises 15 residues. The germline V and J ends were trimmed by 1 base and 3 bases, with 13 bases remaining between them. Germline CDR1 is KGHSH and CDR2 is LQKENI. The CDR3 region is CASSPQRQGGYEQYF. As DNA, the CDR3 is TGTGCCAGCTCACCACAGAGACAGGGAGGCTACGAGCAGTACTTC. The whole variable domain, filled in from reference TRBV18 and TRBJ2-7, reads NAGVMQNPRHLVRRRGQEARLRCSPMKGHSHVYWYRQLPEEGLKFMVYLQKENIIDESGMPKERFSAEFPKEGPSILRIQQVVRGDSAAYFCASSPQRQGGYEQYFGPGTRLTVT.

This CDR3 reads CASGLRGYEQYF. The CDR3 DNA is TGTGCTAGTGGTTTGAGGGGCTACGAGCAGTACTTC. The rearrangement joins TRBV12-5 to TRBJ2-7, with a possible D match to TRBD1 (5 bases). Trimming pared 2 bases from V and 3 bases from J, leaving 5 bases between. The CDR3 length is 12 residues. Germline V lookup: CDR1 LGHNT, CDR2 FRNRAP.

This chain joins TRBV21-1 and TRBJ1-1; the table names TRBD1, a call not compared with the DNA. TRBV21-1 is classified as a pseudogene. CDR3 size: 17 residues. As DNA, the CDR3 is TGTGCCAGCAGCAAACCCAAGCCAGGGACAGGGAGCACTGAAGCTTTCTTT. This codes for CASSKPKPGTGSTEAFF.

The J gene is TRBJ2-7, the V gene TRBV18, with TRBD1 identical over 8 bases. The CDR3 covers 16 residues. Germline V lookup: CDR1 KGHSH, CDR2 LQKENI. V shed 2 bases, J shed 7 bases, and the junction held 13 bases outside the gene matches. CDR3 nucleotides: TGTGCCAGCTCACCATGGGCAGGACAGGGCCACATTGAGCAGTACTTC. Its protein is CASSPWAGQGHIEQYF.

The V call is TRBV6-5, the J call TRBJ1-6; D uncertain. There are 15 residues in the CDR3. Looked up from germline, CDR1 is MNHEY and CDR2 is SVGAGI. Trimming pared 6 bases from V and 0 bases from J, leaving 9 bases between. CDR3 amino acids: CASSKRGSYNSPLHF. CDR3 nucleotide sequence: TGTGCCAGCAGCAAACGGGGCTCCTATAATTCACCCCTCCACTTT.

The chain carries TRBV7-2 and TRBJ2-7; TRBD2 matches 8 bases. Losses at the gene ends were 5 bases for V and 4 bases for J; bases not matched to a gene: 13. Germline V gene sequence: CDR1 SGHTA, CDR2 FQGNSA. This CDR3 comprises 16 residues. CDR3 sequence: CASSDAGRGGRYEQYF. Written as DNA, the CDR3 is TGTGCCAGCAGCGACGCGGGTCGGGGGGGCCGGTACGAGCAGTACTTC.

This sequence joins TRBV9 and TRBJ1-3; 10 bases map to TRBD1. This CDR3 is 18 amino acids long. The V segment lost 0 bases and the J segment 4 bases; nucleotides outside the gene matches: 10. Germline CDR1 is SGDLS and CDR2 is YYNGEE. The CDR3 coding sequence is TGTGCCAGCAGCGTAGACCCCAGACAGGGGGCTGGGGGAAACACCATATATTTT. It yields the protein CASSVDPRQGAGGNTIYF.

The chain has TRBV6-1 and TRBJ2-2; tentative D call: TRBD1 (6 bases). V dropped 7 bases and J dropped 4 bases, with 16 bases sitting between them. The CDR3 has 15 residues. Germline loops: CDR1 MNHNS, CDR2 SASEGT. This CDR3 reads CASKRPGVGTGELFF. The CDR3 nucleotides are TGTGCCAGCAAAAGACCAGGGGTGGGCACCGGGGAGCTGTTTTTT.

The V gene is TRBV28, the J gene TRBJ2-5, with D perhaps matching TRBD1 (5 bases). The CDR3 sequence is 10 residues long. The V end was cut by 4 bases, the J end by 11 bases, with 8 bases between. CDR1 is MDHEN and CDR2 is SYDVKM in the germline V gene. CDR3 residues: CASSSYRQYF. In nucleotides, the CDR3 is TGTGCCAGCAGTTCGTACAGGCAGTACTTC.

This clone came up a few times. This chain joins TRBV5-6 and TRBJ2-7; 7 nucleotides match TRBD1. This CDR3 is 15 amino acids long. Trimming cost V 1 base and J 0 bases; bases outside gene matches: 4. CDR1 is SGHDT, CDR2 YYEEEE, per germline. The CDR3 here is CASSLTGTDSYEQYF. As DNA, the CDR3 is TGTGCCAGCAGCTTGACAGGGACAGACTCCTACGAGCAGTACTTC.

The J gene is TRBJ2-7, the V gene TRBV7-8; 7 bases match TRBD1. The CDR3 consists of 14 residues. CDR1 is SGHVS, CDR2 FQNEAQ, per germline. The J segment lost 4 bases and the V segment lost 1 base, leaving 4 bases of the junction unmatched. Here the CDR3 reads CASSLGDRVYEQYF. CDR3 DNA sequence: TGTGCCAGCAGCTTAGGAGACAGGGTTTACGAGCAGTACTTC.

The chain links TRBV7-9 to TRBJ1-6; TRBD1 is a possible D gene (5 bases). Trimming left V 1 base short and J 5 bases short, with 6 bases between. Germline lookup yields CDR1 SEHNR and CDR2 FQNEAQ (reference sequence). The CDR3 covers 14 residues. The CDR3: CASSLGGDNSPLHF. Written as DNA, the CDR3 is TGTGCCAGCAGCTTAGGGGGGGATAATTCACCCCTCCACTTT.

DNA of the CDR3: TGTGCCAGCAGCTCCGGATGGGGCGACCAAGAGACCCAGTACTTC. Translated, it gives CASSSGWGDQETQYF. The gene calls are TRBV5-4 and TRBJ2-5; possibly TRBD1 for D (5 bases). The CDR3 runs to 15 residues. The V gene lost 3 bases and the J gene lost 0 bases, with 12 bases spanning the gap. Germline assignment: CDR1 SGHNT and CDR2 YYREEE (reference sequence).

The chain links TRBV30 to TRBJ1-2, with D unresolved. CDR1 GTSNPN and CDR2 SVGIG come from the germline V gene (reference sequence). This CDR3 is built from 14 residues. V lost 3 bases to trimming and J lost 7 bases, with 18 bases between them. The CDR3, as DNA: TGTGCCTGGAGCCAGACGAGGCTTGGTGGTGGCTACACCTTC. Translated, it gives CAWSQTRLGGGYTF.

Remarks on this clone: The DNA is omitted, as the CDR3 cannot be located on it reliably, and the CDR3 follows TCRdb's listing. CDR3 sequence reads: CASSLVGGRVGEGTFF. The chain combines TRBV7-9 with TRBJ1-1; the table's D gene call, TRBD1, was not cross checked with the DNA. Germline V CDR1 and CDR2: SEHNR, FQNEAQ (reference sequence). The CDR3 adds up to 16 amino acids, both ends counted.

J is TRBJ2-2 and V is TRBV19; D may be TRBD1 (5 bases). Trimming took 3 bases from V and 1 from J, leaving 6 bases between them. Germline assignment: CDR1 LNHDA and CDR2 SQIVND (reference sequence). This CDR3 is built from 14 residues. CDR3 in DNA: TGTGCCAGTAGTATCGACAGGAACACCGGGGAGCTGTTTTTT. Amino acid sequence: CASSIDRNTGELFF.

The chain carries TRBV7-2 and TRBJ2-3; weak D call: TRBD2 (7 bases). There are 15 residues in the CDR3. The germline gives CDR1 SGHTA, CDR2 FQGNSA. V shed 5 bases and J shed 5 bases, with 17 bases lying between them. DNA of the CDR3: TGTGCCAGCAGCGTAAACGGGGGAGGGGGAGATACGCAGTATTTT. This sequence encodes CASSVNGGGGDTQYF.

This clone was picked up a small number of times. The J gene is TRBJ1-1, the V gene TRBV6-1; TRBD1 is a possible D gene (6 bases). CDR3 length: 13 residues. Germline assignment: CDR1 MNHNS and CDR2 SASEGT. Between the trimmed V and J ends, which lost 11 bases and 5 bases, there was a span of 18 bases. The CDR3 reads CAGWGRGKTEAFF. The CDR3 DNA reads TGTGCCGGGTGGGGCAGGGGCAAAACTGAAGCTTTCTTT.

V is TRBV11-2 and J is TRBJ2-3; TRBD2 aligns across 7 bases. CDR1 and CDR2 from the germline V gene are SGHAT and FQNNGV. J lost 1 base, V lost 1 base, and 2 bases had no gene match. The CDR3 loop spans 15 amino acids. In DNA form, the CDR3 reads TGTGCCAGCAGCTTAGTTGGGGGGGGCACAGATACGCAGTATTTT. It codes for CASSLVGGGTDTQYF.

This clone was recorded once. The CDR3 DNA reads as TGTGCCAGCTCACCGAAGGAGCGGGGCTATTCACCCCTCCACTTT. Protein product: CASSPKERGYSPLHF. The chain links TRBV18 to TRBJ1-6; TRBD1 might be the D (5 bases). This CDR3 has 15 amino acids. Trimming shortened V by 3 bases and J by 8 bases, and 14 bases separated the two germline ends. Per germline, CDR1 KGHSH and CDR2 LQKENI.